This T cell receptor (beta chain) comes out of a study of T cell repertoires in cytomegalovirus infection. Turning to the study itself: CMV infection together with matching HLA type was indicated by public TCR beta signatures.

This clonotype was detected only a few times. TCRdb re-analysed the reads in MiXCR, keeping a single row per CDR3 protein. The sample has roughly 230,000 distinct CDR3 sequences, roughly 20% seen once. The TCR comes from a human donor in good health (CMV status not recorded). Some clones in this sample may be carry-over from other donors' samples. Sequenced input: CD8+ T cells from PBMCs.

CDR3 bases: TGTGCCAGCAGCGTTGGGGCCCGCTCCTATAATTCACCCCTCCACTTT. Encoded protein: CASSVGARSYNSPLHF. This chain uses TRBV9 with TRBJ1-6, with D possibly matching TRBD1 (5 bases). The CDR3 covers 16 residues. Trimming pared 2 bases from V and 0 bases from J, leaving 9 bases between. Looked up from germline, CDR1 is SGDLS and CDR2 is YYNGEE.